A single T cell receptor beta chain is shown here with its context. What this receptor recognizes is not known. Base qualities are not recorded, but no much larger clone differs from it by a single base. The source of the sample is a study of blood T cells in healthy people across ages (dated by TCRdb to about 2015). Regarding the research as a whole: Template switching captured roughly one uniquely barcoded TCR beta cDNA molecule per two T cells in model experiments. Donors were grouped into four age groups: young (average approximately 15 years), middle-aged (under 40), aged (about 59) and long-lived (about 82). For two donors (one aged 18 to 30 and one aged 80 or older), the study analyzed two additional independent replicas of 1 million unique cDNA reads from the same blood draw. To avoid experimental bias, donors of different ages were distributed randomly across sequencing lanes. Age-related changes in TCR beta repertoire diversity were measured in the study by deep sequencing normalized with unique cDNA molecular identifiers. On the study overall, not on this receptor specifically: Estimates of total diversity from one million sequenced T cells were regarded as lower bounds and underestimates. The percentage of naive T cells measured by flow cytometry correlated strongly with observed TCR beta diversity. Donor CMV infection status was unknown, potentially confounding age-related changes in expanded clonotypes. Bulk unsorted PBMC profiling prevented conclusive comparison of naive and antigen-experienced compartments. Compared with the aged group, more naive CD4+ T cells, fewer expanded clones and increased TCR diversity were shown by the long-lived group, suggesting age selection. Observed TCR beta diversity per million T cells fell roughly linearly with age, and a significant reduction was already apparent by age around 39.

The donors were around 39 Caucasian individuals from Russia, aged roughly 6 to 90 years, who were systemically healthy. Around 10 milliliters of peripheral blood were drawn from each donor into EDTA-treated Vacutainer tubes. Ficoll-Paque density-gradient centrifugation was used to isolate PBMCs, with at least 6 million obtained per sample. Total RNA was extracted from PBMCs with Trizol reagent, with at least 5.5 micrograms obtained per sample. Naive CD45RAhigh/CD27high T cell percentages were measured by flow cytometry on a PBMC aliquot from every donor. V lost 3 bases and J lost 5 bases, and the count of bases not matched to a germline gene is 10. The CDR3 covers 15 residues, taking in both the cysteine and the phenylalanine. The read is trimmed to its CDR3 DNA, 45 bases read in frame from base 1. The germline V gene (reference sequence) supplies CDR1 DFQATT and CDR2 SNEGSKA. Library preparation used 5' RACE. Sequencing was carried out with an Illumina HiSeq 2500. A second PCR of about 7 to 12 cycles was run with a J-beta primer mix and a sample-barcoded 5' primer. A template-switch 5' adaptor carrying 12 random nucleotides introduced a unique molecular identifier onto each TCR beta cDNA molecule. At least 2.5 million CDR3-containing paired-end reads were obtained from each sample. First-strand cDNA synthesis was performed from all RNA using the Mint cDNA synthesis kit, with priming by a TRBC-specific oligonucleotide. Following uracil-DNA glycosylase treatment, a first 18-cycle PCR with universal primers M1SS and BC2_uni_R was performed on all cDNA. On the study's bioinformatics: For normalization, 1 million high-quality reads, each with a distinct molecular identifier, were randomly selected from each sample. Reads sharing molecular identifiers were discarded rather than binned into consensus sequences. MiTCR, set to a Q25 quality threshold and the strictest error-elimination algorithm, was used for CDR3 identification, clonotype clustering and error correction. A nonparametric unseen species model with Euler transformation was used to estimate lower-bound total TCR beta diversity. TCRdb trimmed public reads at Q25 via fastp, called clones via MiXCR and kept in-frame beta chains. Rows merge per CDR3 protein into single entries with the most common DNA and genes. TCRdb's processing, not the study's, gives the V and J calls here. Present in this sample are some 920,000 distinct CDR3 sequences, just over 50% of which were seen just once. The biggest ten clones account for 20% to 25% of the sample.

The receptor was isolated from a woman aged 55-70 years in good health. The V and J genes are TRBV20-1 and TRBJ2-7; TRBD2 lines up with 10 middle nucleotides. The specimen sequenced was blood. The DNA sequence is given as TGCAGTGCTAGTGCCCATAGCGGGAGGCCAGACGAGCAGTACTTC. Translation gives CSASAHSGRPDEQYF.